This is a list of T cell receptor beta chains from one sample in a study of cytomegalovirus exposure and HLA in healthy donors. Libraries were prepared by immunoSEQ multiplex PCR; TCRdb keeps only in-frame clonotypes and omits some of them. This table holds some 270,000 clones, 80% to 90% found once. Sequencing was carried out using PBMCs. The receptors were gathered from a woman younger than 35 in good health and CMV-seronegative. CDR3s include the opening cysteine and the closing phenylalanine or tryptophan. Clone sizes are given selectively: once, few, many, or a class where the clone is expanded.

TRBV29-1	TRBJ1-1	-	CSVGLEGEGTEAFF
TRBV27	TRBJ1-1	-	CASSTGVLKNTEAFF
TRBV27	TRBJ2-5	-	CASSPSGGASQETQYF
TRBV2	TRBJ1-4	few	CASSRTNEKLFF
TRBV19	TRBJ2-1	-	CASSPQVAGFGEQFF
TRBV5-1	TRBJ1-1	-	CASSPGTDMNTEAFF
TRBV19	TRBJ1-5	few	CASSAGGRQPQHF
TRBV12-5	TRBJ1-1	few	CASGPPSVSGRAEAFF
TRBV7-8	TRBJ2-7	-	CASSSGQGSSYEQYF
TRBV6-5	TRBJ2-7	once	CASSYDGGGGYEQYF
TRBV30	TRBJ1-1	few	CAWSVTPMNTEAFF
TRBV5-8	TRBJ2-1	-	CASSLDSGRFWKDEQFF
TRBV9	TRBJ1-2	-	CASSVDSRTANYGYTF
TRBV6-6	TRBJ1-5	-	CASSYRARGYPQHF
TRBV29-1	TRBJ2-2	-	CSVRTGTPNTGELFF
TRBV11-2	TRBJ2-7	-	CASSSGLAGGYEQYF
TRBV11-2	TRBJ1-2	-	CASSDGQFYGYTF
TRBV27	TRBJ1-3	-	CASSLQGSGNTIYF
TRBV5-6	TRBJ1-5	few	CASSPSPGQPQHF
TRBV30	TRBJ2-1	-	CAWVLQRGVKLFF
TRBV9	TRBJ2-2	few	CASSVGSSGGLNTGELFF
TRBV5-1	TRBJ2-1	-	CASSLALRANNEQFF
TRBV4-2	TRBJ1-1	-	CASSQELVTGANTEAFF
TRBV5-1	TRBJ1-3	-	CASSLQDPGNTIYF
TRBV9	TRBJ2-3	-	CASSPRASSTDTQYF
TRBV7-6	TRBJ2-5	-	CASSLVEAGGSQETQYF
TRBV5-1	TRBJ2-1	-	CASSHGGNEQFF
TRBV4-3	TRBJ1-2	-	CASSQGSDRGHGYTF
TRBV30	TRBJ2-3	-	CAWRTSGWTSTDTQYF
TRBV6-5	TRBJ1-3	-	CASSSPSSGNTIYF
TRBV13	TRBJ2-7	-	CASSWGVTSRNSYEQYF
TRBV6-1	TRBJ1-1	-	CAGSETGTTEAFF
TRBV6-5	TRBJ2-1	-	CASSYSMPGEQFF
TRBV6-6	TRBJ2-7	-	CASRGGSMAYEQYF
TRBV4-1	TRBJ2-1	-	CASSHQPGTSGYDEQFF
TRBV5-1	TRBJ1-1	-	CASTTGVDTEAFF
TRBV27	TRBJ1-1	-	CAAQDRENTEAFF
TRBV10-1	TRBJ2-5	-	CASSEFRLAGGQETQYF
TRBV30	TRBJ1-1	-	CAWSVGGYKAFF
TRBV28	TRBJ1-6	-	CASSQQFFFYNSPLHF